Here is one T cell receptor beta chain with its context. This sample is drawn from a study of shared clonotypes between healthy human individuals. V dropped 4 bases and J dropped 5; count of bases not matched to a gene: 13. Germline V CDR1 and CDR2: SGHNT, YYREEE (reference sequence). The CDR3 runs to 19 residues. The table came from immunoSEQ multiplex PCR; TCRdb's copy has only in-frame clones and leaves some out. Here the sample spans over a million clones, around 82% being singletons. The rearrangement joins TRBV5-4 to TRBJ2-3; 16 positions agree with TRBD2. This TCR was recovered from a man aged 18 to 29 in good health. Some clones in this sample may be carry-over from other donors' samples. The specimen sequenced was memory CD4+ T cells from PBMCs. The subset is: CD45RA-negative fraction. CDR3 loop: CASSEPGTSGRASGDTQYF. The CDR3 nucleotides read TGTGCCAGCAGCGAACCTGGGACTAGCGGGAGGGCCAGTGGAGATACGCAGTATTTT.